The TCR beta chain under discussion was sequenced for a study of cytomegalovirus exposure and HLA in healthy donors. Study-wide points: Most of the CMV-associated TCR beta chains (in a later analysis) appeared to be HLA-restricted. Presence/absence analyses rested on an assumption that sequencing depth was roughly uniform across donors. It was only CMV serostatus that was available as immune exposure information. TRBV6-2, TRBV6-3 and other indistinguishable V segments were excluded.

A word on this clone: Its specificity is unknown.

The PCR was carried out with 60 Vbeta primers and 13 Jbeta primers. Assay used: immunoSEQ multiplex PCR; TCRdb lists only in-frame clones, some missing. This repertoire shows more than 80,000 clones, 65% to 75% found once; its top ten account for 2.5% to 3.5%. Germline V gene sequence: CDR1 SGHNT, CDR2 YYREEE (reference sequence). CDR3 length equals 15 residues. After removal of 7 bases from V and 3 bases from J, the junction contained 5 bases not matched to a gene. The chain carries TRBV5-4 and TRBJ2-2, with 11 nucleotides matching TRBD2. Sequencing used PBMCs. This sequence originates from a female donor in good health and CMV-seronegative. The CDR3 spells CASGWTSGYTGELFF. The CDR3 DNA reads as TGTGCCAGCGGATGGACTAGCGGGTACACCGGGGAGCTGTTTTTT.